Sequencing of this TCR beta chain was carried out in a study of T cell clones after liver transplantation. Repertoires were generated with immunoSEQ multiplex PCR, while TCRdb's copy carries only in-frame clones and drops some. The sample yields 68,000 or so clones, 80% seen once. The germline V gene has CDR1 LNHDA and CDR2 SQIVND (reference sequence). CDR3 length: 13 residues. V was pared by 7 bases and J by 4 bases, with 6 bases of the junction left unmatched. Unstimulated PBMCs were sorted into CD3+CD4+ and CD3+CD8+ populations. The sequencing here drew on CD4+ T cells from blood, taken before liver transplant. This chain connects TRBV19 to TRBJ2-7; 8 bases are shared with TRBD1. The sequence was obtained from a human donor who received a liver transplant. This CDR3 is CASKAGGQYEQYF. In DNA, the CDR3 is TGTGCCAGTAAAGCAGGGGGCCAATACGAGCAGTACTTC.